This T cell receptor (beta chain) was retrieved from a study of T cells in tuberculosis (dated by TCRdb to 2016 to 2019). For context, the study as a whole: The study combined CD1B tetramers and high-throughput TCR immunosequencing to characterize T cells specific for the mycobacterial lipid antigen glucose monomycolate (GMM). With 9 to 11 people per group, a South African clinical cohort compared IGRA-negative adolescents, IGRA-positive adolescents with latent tuberculosis, and adults with active tuberculosis. Active tuberculosis patient PBMC were archived before or within 7 days of starting standard anti-tuberculosis treatment.

Paper-wide results and their limitations: Smaller mean NN-distances to GMM-specific TCRs were observed in active tuberculosis TCR-alpha repertoires than in IGRA-negative controls, suggesting clonal expansion of GMM-specific TCRs. The smaller NN-distances in active tuberculosis patients were driven in part by shorter CDR3-alpha lengths, while the difference seen for TCR-beta was not statistically significant. With the diverse GMM-specific repertoire as input, a classifier achieved around 90% accuracy (AUROC around 0.93), whereas GEM motif frequencies as input gave approximately 74% accuracy. Clinical samples were selected based on which cryopreserved specimens were available, and the active tuberculosis cases were adults whereas the controls were adolescents.

With respect to this clone: Its target antigen remains unknown. Base qualities are not recorded, but no much larger clone differs from it by a single base.

Explained via the paper, the time point label denotes: new active TB diagnosis, blood taken before or within 7 days of starting treatment. The active tuberculosis patients were newly diagnosed, HIV-seronegative South African adults aged 18 years or older. Confirmation of active tuberculosis was based on positive sputum smear microscopy and/or a positive M. tuberculosis culture. Unsorted cryopreserved PBMC were immunosequenced, covering on average approximately 90,000 T cells per clinical donor. TCR libraries were generated with the immunoSEQ multiplex PCR assay, using TCR-beta and/or TCR-alpha/delta assays for each sample. Amplified TCR libraries were sequenced on the Illumina high-throughput platform. The study's processing was this. Clustering and dimensionality reduction relied on pairwise TCRdist distances among GMM-specific receptors from T cells that were either sorted ex vivo or expanded in vitro. Each clinical repertoire received a mean NN-distance score, defined as the average TCRdist to the nearest 10% of tetramer-positive reference sequences. GEM TCR motif frequency was calculated as the fraction of unique TCRs that matched known GEM sequences by V/J usage and CDR3 length. Active tuberculosis was classified by linear discriminant analysis with leave-one-out cross-validation, implemented in scikit-learn. TCRdb's version of the immuneACCESS table is confined to in-frame rearrangements and falls short of the full clone set. An unresolved V gene accounts for under half of the shortfall where checked; the remainder is of unknown origin. V and J calls and clone size are copied from that table; D and trimming were computed from the DNA. The sample data list about 38,000 clones, and around 94% of these were observed just once. The top ten clonotypes cover 3.5% to 5% of the sample.

The receptor's source is an adult with tuberculosis. This sample comprised PBMCs, obtained at tuberculosis diagnosis.

CDR3 sequence: CASSLVFQGDNEQFF. Read as DNA, the sequence is TGTGCCAGCAGCTTAGTGTTCCAAGGAGACAATGAGCAGTTCTTC. Recombination linked TRBV7-9 to TRBJ2-1, with no D gene named confidently. Taken from cysteine to phenylalanine, the CDR3 has 15 residues. Just the 45-base CDR3 DNA is kept, in frame starting at base 1. Cut back by 1 base and 5 bases, the V and J ends lie 12 bases apart. CDR1 and CDR2, looked up from the germline V gene (reference sequence), are SEHNR and FQNEAQ.